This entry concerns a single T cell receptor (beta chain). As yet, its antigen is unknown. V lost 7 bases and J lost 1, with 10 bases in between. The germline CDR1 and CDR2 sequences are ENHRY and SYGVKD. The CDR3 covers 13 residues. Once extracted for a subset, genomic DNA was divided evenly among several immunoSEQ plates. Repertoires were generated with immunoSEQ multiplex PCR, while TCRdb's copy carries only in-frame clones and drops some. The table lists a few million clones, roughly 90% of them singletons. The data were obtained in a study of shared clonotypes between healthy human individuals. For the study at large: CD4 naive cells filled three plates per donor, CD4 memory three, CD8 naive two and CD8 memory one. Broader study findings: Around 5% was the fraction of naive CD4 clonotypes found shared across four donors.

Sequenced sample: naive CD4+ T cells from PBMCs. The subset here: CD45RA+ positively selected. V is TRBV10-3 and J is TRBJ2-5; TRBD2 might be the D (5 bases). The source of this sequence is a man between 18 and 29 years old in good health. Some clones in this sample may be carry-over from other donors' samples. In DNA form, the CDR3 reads TGTGCCATCACCGAGAGGGTCCAAGAGACCCAGTACTTC. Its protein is CAITERVQETQYF.